This T cell receptor (beta chain) originates from a study of T cells in Graves' hyperthyroidism and ophthalmopathy. Study-level results: A 13 V-J signature model discriminated ophthalmopathy versus stable hyperthyroidism.

TCR beta CDR3 regions were amplified from RNA transcripts. When the TCR CDR3 underwent first-round RT-PCR, the HTBI primer set was used. TCRdb called the multiplex PCR reads again in MiXCR, with one record for every CDR3 protein. In the table there are 250,000 to 300,000 distinct CDR3 sequences, roughly 15% of which are singletons. V shed 5 bases and J 7 bases; nucleotides not matched to a gene: 7. The CDR3 length is 15 residues. Per germline, CDR1 SGHAT and CDR2 FQNNGV. This clonotype was detected many times. The target antigen is unknown. The clonotype was recovered from a woman in her 40s with Graves' hyperthyroidism. The rearrangement uses TRBV11-2 and TRBJ2-1, with TRBD2 matching over 11 bases. The material sequenced was blood. The CDR3 DNA is TGTGCCAGCAGCCAACTAGCGGGAGCCGGTAATGAGCAGTTCTTC. The encoded protein is CASSQLAGAGNEQFF.